These 27 T cell receptor beta chains came from one sample sequenced in a study of T cell changes during pregnancy in multiple sclerosis. Data came from immunoSEQ multiplex PCR; TCRdb stores just in-frame clones and leaves some out. The table shows fewer than 40,000 clones, with 85% to 95% occurring only once. Sequenced here: CD4+ T cells from peripheral blood mononuclear cells, sampled after pregnancy. These receptors came from a female donor with multiple sclerosis, enrolled in a pregnancy study.

This sequence joins TRBV9 and TRBJ2-3; 12 bases are a match to TRBD2. The CDR3 is 16 amino acids. Trimming took 3 bases from V and 5 from J; bases not matched to a gene: 7. Germline CDR1 and CDR2: SGDLS and YYNGEE. The DNA of the CDR3 is TGTGCCAGCAGCGGACCTAGCGGGGGGGCCAGAGATACGCAGTATTTT. It translates to CASSGPSGGARDTQYF.

The rearrangement uses TRBV4-1 and TRBJ1-5; 7 bases agree with TRBD1. The CDR3 covers 18 residues. The V gene end was trimmed by 2 bases and the J gene end by 1 base; junction bases not matched to a gene: 11. Germline CDR1 MGHRA, CDR2 YSYEKL. The DNA of the CDR3 is TGCGCCAGCAGCCAATACGGACAGGATATTATAAGCAATCAGCCCCAGCATTTT. It yields the protein CASSQYGQDIISNQPQHF.

This sequence joins TRBV29-1 and TRBJ2-7; the D gene is possibly TRBD1 (8 bases). The V gene's germline CDR1 is SQVTM and CDR2 ANQGSEA. V was trimmed by 6 bases and J by 5 bases, leaving 20 bases between them. This CDR3 comprises 14 residues. The CDR3 region is CSVFGGQGGNEQYF. As DNA, the CDR3 is TGCAGCGTCTTTGGCGGACAGGGAGGGAACGAGCAGTACTTC.

This chain joins TRBV5-1 and TRBJ1-5; TRBD1 agrees at 7 bases. V dropped 0 bases and J dropped 6; count of bases not matched to a gene: 3. Germline CDR1 SGHRS, CDR2 YFSETQ. CDR3 size: 14 residues. This chain's CDR3 is CASSLEQGSQPQHF. DNA for the CDR3: TGCGCCAGCAGCTTGGAACAGGGGAGTCAGCCCCAGCATTTT.

This chain links TRBV7-3 with TRBJ2-1, with 7 bases matching TRBD2. The V segment lost 5 bases and the J segment 9 bases; nucleotides outside the gene matches: 7. CDR3 size: 13 residues. Germline lookup yields CDR1 SGHTA and CDR2 FQGTGA. DNA for the CDR3: TGTGCCAGCAGCCCGACTAGCTTCAGTGAGCAGTTCTTC. Translated, it gives CASSPTSFSEQFF.

This chain connects TRBV7-9 to TRBJ2-7; unclear D gene. The ends were cut back, 4 bases at V and 2 bases at J, with 12 bases in the middle. Germline CDR1 is SEHNR and CDR2 is FQNEAQ (reference sequence). The CDR3 is 14 residues long. The CDR3 reads CASSSRLGPYEQYF. CDR3 DNA: TGTGCCAGCAGCTCTAGGTTAGGTCCCTACGAGCAGTACTTC.

This clone was seen a single time. This chain uses TRBV14 with TRBJ1-2; D is perhaps TRBD1 (5 bases). The germline V gene has CDR1 SGHDN and CDR2 FVKESK. Trimming shortened V by 9 bases and J by 0 bases, and 8 bases separated the two germline ends. The CDR3 extends over 12 amino acids. CDR3 residues: CASRGSNYGYTF. The CDR3 DNA reads as TGTGCCAGTAGGGGATCTAACTATGGCTACACCTTC.

V usage is TRBV7-9 and J usage is TRBJ2-1; TRBD1 is a possible D gene (5 bases). This CDR3 region has 15 residues. V lost 3 bases, J lost 7 bases, and 16 bases lay in between. Germline V gene lookup returns CDR1 SEHNR and CDR2 FQNEAQ (reference sequence). CDR3 region: CASSFGRTRGNEQFF. The CDR3 coding sequence is TGTGCCAGCAGCTTTGGGCGGACAAGGGGAAATGAGCAGTTCTTC.

The genes are TRBV10-3 and TRBJ2-2; maybe TRBD1 (5 bases). Germline assignment: CDR1 ENHRY and CDR2 SYGVKD. The V gene lost 7 bases and the J gene lost 7 bases, with 22 bases spanning the gap. CDR3 length: 16 residues. CDR3 nucleotide sequence: TGTGCCATCAAGGCGACAGAACGTACTCCGGGCGGGGAGCTGTTTTTT. Its protein is CAIKATERTPGGELFF.

This chain links TRBV6-6 with TRBJ2-1; D might be TRBD1 (5 bases). The CDR3 covers 15 residues. Trimming stripped 2 bases from V and 8 bases from J, with 16 bases between. The germline V gene encodes CDR1 MNHNY and CDR2 SVGAGI (reference sequence). CDR3 residues: CASSYLLSGLHEQFF. DNA of the CDR3: TGTGCCAGCAGTTACCTTCTTTCAGGGCTGCATGAGCAGTTCTTC.

The rearrangement joins TRBV7-2 to TRBJ1-2, with D possibly TRBD1 on 6 matching bases. This CDR3 has 13 residues. The germline V gene has CDR1 SGHTA and CDR2 FQGNSA. Trimming removed 5 bases at V and 6 bases at J, with 13 bases between. This CDR3 is CASSQRAGDGYTF. CDR3 bases: TGTGCCAGCAGCCAAAGGGCAGGGGATGGCTACACCTTC. The entire variable domain, with the rest obtained from reference TRBV7-2 and TRBJ1-2, is as follows: GAGVSQSPSNKVTEKGKDVELRCDPISGHTALYWYRQSLGQGLEFLIYFQGNSAPDKSGLPSDRFSAERTGGSVSTLTIQRTQQEDSAVYLCASSQRAGDGYTFGSGTRLTVV.

The rearrangement links TRBV2 to TRBJ2-3; TRBD2 matches at 8 bases. CDR1 is SNHLY, CDR2 FYNNEI, per germline. The CDR3 consists of 14 residues. V lost 4 bases and J lost 4; bases outside the gene matches: 4. The CDR3 loop is CASSVMRGADTQYF. In nucleotides, the CDR3 is TGTGCCAGCAGTGTCATGCGGGGGGCAGATACGCAGTATTTT.

V usage is TRBV30 and J usage is TRBJ2-2; weak D call: TRBD1 (6 bases). Trimming cost V 0 bases and J 4 bases, with 15 bases left between them. Germline assignment: CDR1 GTSNPN and CDR2 SVGIG (reference sequence). CDR3 size: 16 residues. The CDR3 DNA sequence: TGTGCCTGGAGTGTACTGTGGGGGCTGAGCACCGGGGAGCTGTTTTTT. Amino acid sequence: CAWSVLWGLSTGELFF.

This chain uses TRBV6-1 with TRBJ2-1, with a weak D call TRBD1 (5 bases). This CDR3 has 14 residues. Per germline, CDR1 MNHNS and CDR2 SASEGT. Trimming cost V 3 bases and J 9 bases, with 15 bases left between them. The CDR3 loop reads CASSEVGEQGEQFF. Here the CDR3 DNA reads TGTGCCAGCAGTGAGGTTGGTGAGCAGGGTGAGCAGTTCTTC.

V and J are TRBV7-8 and TRBJ2-2, with a possible D match to TRBD2 (5 bases). Germline loops: CDR1 SGHVS, CDR2 FQNEAQ. Trimming took 3 bases from V and 1 from J, leaving 9 bases between them. The CDR3 has 15 residues. CDR3 residues: CASSFGDLNTGELFF. The CDR3 bases are TGTGCCAGCAGCTTCGGGGATTTGAACACCGGGGAGCTGTTTTTT. Variable domain in full (rest from reference TRBV7-8 and TRBJ2-2): GAGVSQSPRYKVAKRGQDVALRCDPISGHVSLFWYQQALGQGPEFLTYFQNEAQLDKSGLPSDRFFAERPEGSVSTLKIQRTQQEDSAVYLCASSFGDLNTGELFFGEGSRLTVL.

V is TRBV10-3 and J is TRBJ2-7; 7 bases match TRBD1. The junction had 5 bases not matched to a gene; V was cut back by 6 bases and J by 0 bases. The CDR3 is made up of 14 amino acids. From germline, CDR1 is ENHRY and CDR2 SYGVKD. The CDR3 DNA is TGTGCCATCAGGGTAGGGGGCAACTCCTACGAGCAGTACTTC. It is translated as CAIRVGGNSYEQYF.

The chain combines TRBV19 with TRBJ1-1; D is ambiguous. V shed 7 bases and J shed 5 bases, with 17 bases lying between them. Germline V CDR1 and CDR2: LNHDA, SQIVND (reference sequence). The CDR3 is made up of 14 amino acids. The CDR3 nucleotides read TGTGCCAGTATAGTGGGCCGCAGAAGTACTGAAGCTTTCTTT. It specifies CASIVGRRSTEAFF.

The rearrangement links TRBV5-1 to TRBJ2-6; D unclear. V was pared by 1 base and J by 2 bases, with 4 bases between. The CDR3 spans 14 residues. Germline V gene data show CDR1 as SGHRS and CDR2 as YFSETQ. The CDR3 bases are TGCGCCAGCAGCTTGTCCGCTGGGGCCAACGTCCTGACTTTC. Residues: CASSLSAGANVLTF.

The chain employs TRBV5-1 and TRBJ1-1; weak D call: TRBD1 (6 bases). The CDR3 is made up of 14 amino acids. Trimming shortened V by 2 bases and J by 2 bases, and 10 bases separated the two germline ends. Germline V gene sequence: CDR1 SGHRS, CDR2 YFSETQ. The CDR3 DNA is TGCGCCAGCAGCTTTGGACAGCTTAACACTGAAGCTTTCTTT. Its translation is CASSFGQLNTEAFF.

The CDR3 loop reads CASSRISGLAAYEQFF. The CDR3 DNA follows: TGTGCCAGCAGCAGGATTTCGGGACTAGCCGCCTATGAGCAGTTCTTC. The V and J genes are TRBV5-6 and TRBJ2-1, with 9 bases fitting TRBD2. The CDR3 extends over 16 amino acids. V shed 4 bases, J shed 8 bases, and the junction held 13 bases outside the gene matches. CDR1 is SGHDT and CDR2 is YYEEEE in the germline V gene.

The J gene is TRBJ2-5, the V gene TRBV11-2; possibly TRBD2 for D (7 bases). This CDR3 has 16 residues. V dropped 2 bases and J dropped 1 base, with 14 bases sitting between them. Germline CDR1 is SGHAT and CDR2 is FQNNGV. CDR3 protein: CASSLQVGGLQETQYF. CDR3 bases: TGTGCCAGCAGCTTACAGGTGGGGGGGCTCCAAGAGACCCAGTACTTC.

V is TRBV19 and J is TRBJ1-1, with TRBD1 as a possible D gene (6 bases). Trimming left V 0 bases short and J 5 bases short, with 25 bases between. The CDR3 length is 19 residues. Germline CDR1 LNHDA, CDR2 SQIVND (reference sequence). CDR3 residues: CASSIEPIGQILYYTEAFF. The CDR3 nucleotides are TGTGCCAGTAGTATAGAGCCCATCGGACAGATTTTGTATTATACTGAAGCTTTCTTT. The full variable domain, rest sourced from reference TRBV19 and TRBJ1-1, is DGGITQSPKYLFRKEGQNVTLSCEQNLNHDAMYWYRQDPGQGLRLIYYSQIVNDFQKGDIAEGYSVSREKKESFPLTVTSAQKNPTAFYLCASSIEPIGQILYYTEAFFGQGTRLTVV.

In nucleotides, the CDR3 is TGTGCCAGCAGTGTTTCTAGCGGGGGCCTCTACAATGAGCAGTTCTTC. Protein product: CASSVSSGGLYNEQFF. The rearrangement joins TRBV6-1 to TRBJ2-1; 10 positions match TRBD2. This CDR3 contains 16 residues. Trimming cost V 4 bases and J 3 bases; bases outside gene matches: 6. CDR1 and CDR2 (germline): MNHNS, SASEGT.

This clone was recorded only once. The chain employs TRBV2 and TRBJ2-6; 11 bases map to TRBD1. Germline values: CDR1 SNHLY, CDR2 FYNNEI. V lost 6 bases to trimming and J lost 2 bases; unmatched junction nucleotides: 3. The CDR3 runs 16 residues. The CDR3 nucleotides are TGTGCCAGCAGCCGGACAGGGGGCGCTGGGGCCAACGTCCTGACTTTC. This encodes CASSRTGGAGANVLTF.

This clone was observed a handful of times. V and J are TRBV30 and TRBJ1-1, with TRBD1 identical over 8 bases. Looked up from germline, CDR1 is GTSNPN and CDR2 is SVGIG (reference sequence). The CDR3 spans 12 residues. V shed 5 bases and J 1 base; nucleotides not matched to a gene: 0. This CDR3 reads CAWGQGNTEAFF. The CDR3 region has the DNA TGTGCCTGGGGACAGGGGAACACTGAAGCTTTCTTT. Full variable domain (remainder filled in from reference TRBV30 and TRBJ1-1): SQTIHQWPATLVQPVGSPLSLECTVEGTSNPNLYWYRQAAGRGLQLLFYSVGIGQISSEVPQNLSASRPQDRQFILSSKKLLLSDSGFYLCAWGQGNTEAFFGQGTRLTVV.

The chain carries TRBV11-2 and TRBJ1-4; TRBD1 agrees at 8 bases. This CDR3 spans 17 amino acids. Germline CDR1 SGHAT, CDR2 FQNNGV. Germline trimming cut 7 bases from V and 4 bases from J; bases unmatched to any gene: 14. CDR3 bases: TGTGCCAGCACCCTCGGCAGGGGGCATTCTGTTAATGAAAAACTGTTTTTT. Amino acids: CASTLGRGHSVNEKLFF.

The chain employs TRBV12-5 and TRBJ2-7; no clear D gene. This CDR3 has 14 residues. Germline V gene lookup returns CDR1 LGHNT and CDR2 FRNRAP. The V gene lost 3 bases and the J gene lost 0 bases, with 9 bases spanning the gap. The CDR3 loop reads CASGFLASSYEQYF. The CDR3 DNA follows: TGTGCTAGTGGTTTCCTCGCGAGCTCCTACGAGCAGTACTTC.